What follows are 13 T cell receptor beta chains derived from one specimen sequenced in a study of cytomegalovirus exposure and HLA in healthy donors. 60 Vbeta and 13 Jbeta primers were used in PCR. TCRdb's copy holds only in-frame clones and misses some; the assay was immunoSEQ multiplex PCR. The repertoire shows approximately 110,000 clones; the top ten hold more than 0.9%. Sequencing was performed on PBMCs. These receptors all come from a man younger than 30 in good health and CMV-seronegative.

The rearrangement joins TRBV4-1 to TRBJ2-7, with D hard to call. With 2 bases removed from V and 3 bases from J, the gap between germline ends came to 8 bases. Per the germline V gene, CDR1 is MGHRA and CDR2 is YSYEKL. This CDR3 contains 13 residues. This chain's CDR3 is CASSQQEGYEQYF. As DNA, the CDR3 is TGCGCCAGCAGCCAACAGGAAGGCTACGAGCAGTACTTC.

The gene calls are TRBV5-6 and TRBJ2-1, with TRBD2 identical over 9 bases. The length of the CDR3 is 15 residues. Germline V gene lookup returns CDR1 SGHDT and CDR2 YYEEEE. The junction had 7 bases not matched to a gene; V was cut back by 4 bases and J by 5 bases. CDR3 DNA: TGTGCCAGCAGCCACCTAATAGCGGGAGACAATGAGCAGTTCTTC. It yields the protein CASSHLIAGDNEQFF. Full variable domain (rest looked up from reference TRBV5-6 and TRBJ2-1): DAGVTQSPTHLIKTRGQQVTLRCSPKSGHDTVSWYQQALGQGPQFIFQYYEEEERQRGNFPDRFSGHQFPNYSSELNVNALLLGDSALYLCASSHLIAGDNEQFFGPGTRLTVL.

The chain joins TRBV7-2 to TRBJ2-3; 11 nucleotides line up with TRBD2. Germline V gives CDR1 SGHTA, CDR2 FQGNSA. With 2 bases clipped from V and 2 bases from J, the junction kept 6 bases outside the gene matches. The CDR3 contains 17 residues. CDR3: CASSLLRSGGATDTQYF. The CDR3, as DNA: TGTGCCAGCAGCTTACTCCGTAGCGGGGGGGCCACAGATACGCAGTATTTT.

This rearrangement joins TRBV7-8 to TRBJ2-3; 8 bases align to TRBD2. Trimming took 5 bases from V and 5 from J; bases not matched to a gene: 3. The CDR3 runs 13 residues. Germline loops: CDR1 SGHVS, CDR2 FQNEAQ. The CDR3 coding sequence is TGTGCCAGCAGCCATACTAGCGGAGATACGCAGTATTTT. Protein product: CASSHTSGDTQYF.

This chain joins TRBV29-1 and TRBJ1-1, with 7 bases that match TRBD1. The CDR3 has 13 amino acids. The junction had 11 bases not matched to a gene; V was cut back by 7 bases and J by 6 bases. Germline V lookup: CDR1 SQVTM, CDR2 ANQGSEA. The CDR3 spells CSAGHRGSAEAFF. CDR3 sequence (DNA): TGCAGCGCCGGTCACAGGGGTAGTGCTGAAGCTTTCTTT.

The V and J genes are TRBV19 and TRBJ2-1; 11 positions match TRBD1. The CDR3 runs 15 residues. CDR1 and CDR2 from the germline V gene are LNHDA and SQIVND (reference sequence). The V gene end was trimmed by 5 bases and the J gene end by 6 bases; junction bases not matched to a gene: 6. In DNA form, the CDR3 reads TGTGCCAGTAGTGTAACCGGGACAGGGGGCAATGAGCAGTTCTTC. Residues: CASSVTGTGGNEQFF.

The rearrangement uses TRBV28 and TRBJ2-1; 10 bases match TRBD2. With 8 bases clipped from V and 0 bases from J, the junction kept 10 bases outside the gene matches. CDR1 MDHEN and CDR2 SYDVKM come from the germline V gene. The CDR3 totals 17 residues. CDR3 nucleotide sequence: TGTGCCAGCGTTCTGACTAGCGGGCCCTTCTCCTACAATGAGCAGTTCTTC. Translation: CASVLTSGPFSYNEQFF.

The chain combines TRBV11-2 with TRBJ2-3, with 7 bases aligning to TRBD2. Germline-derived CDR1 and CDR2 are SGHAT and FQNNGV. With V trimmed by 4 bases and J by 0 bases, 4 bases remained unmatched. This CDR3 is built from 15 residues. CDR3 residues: CASSWGRVSTDTQYF. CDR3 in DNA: TGTGCCAGCAGCTGGGGGAGGGTTAGCACAGATACGCAGTATTTT.

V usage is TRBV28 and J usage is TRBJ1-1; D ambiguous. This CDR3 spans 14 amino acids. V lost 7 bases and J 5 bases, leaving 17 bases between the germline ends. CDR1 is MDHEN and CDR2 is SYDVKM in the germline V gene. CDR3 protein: CASTPGGEGTEAFF. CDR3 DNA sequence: TGTGCCAGCACTCCCGGAGGCGAGGGAACTGAAGCTTTCTTT.

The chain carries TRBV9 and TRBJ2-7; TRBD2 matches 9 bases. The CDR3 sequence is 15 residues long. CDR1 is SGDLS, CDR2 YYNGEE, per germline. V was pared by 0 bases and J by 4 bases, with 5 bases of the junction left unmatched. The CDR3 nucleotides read TGTGCCAGCAGCGTAGGGGCGGGAGGGCCGTACGAGCAGTACTTC. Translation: CASSVGAGGPYEQYF.

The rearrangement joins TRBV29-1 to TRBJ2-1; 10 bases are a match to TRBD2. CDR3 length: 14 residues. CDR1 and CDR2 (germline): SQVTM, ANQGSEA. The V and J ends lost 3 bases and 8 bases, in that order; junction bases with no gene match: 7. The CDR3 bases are TGCAGCGTTGACCCTAGCGGGAGTGGGGATGAGCAGTTCTTC. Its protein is CSVDPSGSGDEQFF.

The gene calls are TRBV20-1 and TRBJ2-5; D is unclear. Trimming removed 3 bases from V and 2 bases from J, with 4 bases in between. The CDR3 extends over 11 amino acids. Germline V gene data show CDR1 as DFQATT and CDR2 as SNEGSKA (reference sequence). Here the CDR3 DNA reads TGCAGTGCTAGCCTACAAGAGACCCAGTACTTC. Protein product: CSASLQETQYF.

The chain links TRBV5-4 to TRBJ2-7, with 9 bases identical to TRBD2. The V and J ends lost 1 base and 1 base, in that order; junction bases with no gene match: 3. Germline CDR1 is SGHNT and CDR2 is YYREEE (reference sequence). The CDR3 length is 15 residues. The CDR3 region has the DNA TGTGCCAGCAGCTTGTTGCGGGAGGGGTCCTACGAGCAGTACTTC. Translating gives CASSLLREGSYEQYF. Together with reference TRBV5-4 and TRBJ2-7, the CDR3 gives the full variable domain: ETGVTQSPTHLIKTRGQQVTLRCSSQSGHNTVSWYQQALGQGPQFIFQYYREEENGRGNFPPRFSGLQFPNYSSELNVNALELDDSALYLCASSLLREGSYEQYFGPGTRLTVT.